One TCR beta chain is described in this entry. The junction had 5 bases not matched to a gene; V was cut back by 0 bases and J by 9 bases. CDR3 length: 14 residues. Per germline, CDR1 MNHEY and CDR2 SVGAGI. Clones were read by immunoSEQ multiplex PCR, and TCRdb kept only the in-frame ones, dropping some. There are roughly 500,000 clones in the sample; approximately 85% occur only once, and under 4% lies in the top ten. The data derive from a study of blood T cell repertoires in COVID-19. About the research overall: Collection of acute and convalescent COVID-19 samples took place in the United States, Italy and Spain.

Sequenced material: peripheral blood. The chain combines TRBV6-5 with TRBJ2-3; 8 bases agree with TRBD2. This TCR came from a human donor in a cohort sampled during active COVID-19. The CDR3 coding sequence is TGTGCCAGCAGTTACTCGCGGGAGGCCTCCACGCAGTATTTT. This sequence encodes CASSYSREASTQYF.